This T cell receptor beta chain came from a study of shared clonotypes between healthy human individuals. On the study more broadly: The composition of the donors was a couple of women and a few men aged 18 to 49.

Genomic DNA of each subset was evenly split across several immunoSEQ plates. Profiled with immunoSEQ multiplex PCR; TCRdb holds only in-frame clones, not every one. The sample carries about half a million clones, approximately 79% recorded once. The germline V gene encodes CDR1 LNHNV and CDR2 YYDKDF (reference sequence). This CDR3 has 16 residues. Trimming at V came to 4 bases and at J to 4 bases, leaving 9 bases not matched to a gene. Genomic DNA came from about 92 million PBMCs in unsorted samples. V gene TRBV15 combines with J gene TRBJ1-4, with 7 bases lining up with TRBD1. The clonotype originates from a woman aged 40 to 55 in good health. Some clones in this sample may be carry-over from other donors' samples. The sequenced sample consisted of PBMCs. The CDR3 bases are TGTGCCACCAGCACCATCCGACAGGGACTTAATGAAAAACTGTTTTTT. The encoded protein is CATSTIRQGLNEKLFF.